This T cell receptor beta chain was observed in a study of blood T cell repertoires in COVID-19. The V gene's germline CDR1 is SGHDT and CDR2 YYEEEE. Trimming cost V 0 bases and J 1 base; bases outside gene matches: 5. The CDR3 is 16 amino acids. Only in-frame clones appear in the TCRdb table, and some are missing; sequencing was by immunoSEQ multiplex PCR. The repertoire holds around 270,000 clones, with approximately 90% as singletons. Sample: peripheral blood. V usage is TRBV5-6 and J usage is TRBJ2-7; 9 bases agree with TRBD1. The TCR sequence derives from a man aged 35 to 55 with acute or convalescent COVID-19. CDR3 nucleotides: TGTGCCAGCAGCTTGGGGACAGGGGACCTTTCCTACGAGCAGTACTTC. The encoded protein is CASSLGTGDLSYEQYF. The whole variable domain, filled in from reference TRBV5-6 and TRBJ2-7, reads DAGVTQSPTHLIKTRGQQVTLRCSPKSGHDTVSWYQQALGQGPQFIFQYYEEEERQRGNFPDRFSGHQFPNYSSELNVNALLLGDSALYLCASSLGTGDLSYEQYFGPGTRLTVT.